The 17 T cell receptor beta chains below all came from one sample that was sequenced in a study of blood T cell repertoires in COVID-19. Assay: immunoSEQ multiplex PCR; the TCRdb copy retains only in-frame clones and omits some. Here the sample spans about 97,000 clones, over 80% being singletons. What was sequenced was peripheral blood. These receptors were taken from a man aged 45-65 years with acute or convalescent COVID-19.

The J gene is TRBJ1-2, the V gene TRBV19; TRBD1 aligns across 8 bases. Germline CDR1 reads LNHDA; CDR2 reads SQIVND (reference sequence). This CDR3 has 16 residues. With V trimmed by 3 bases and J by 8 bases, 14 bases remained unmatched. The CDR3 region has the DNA TGTGCCAGTAGTATGGAATTGCCGAGGGGACAGGAGGGCTACACCTTC. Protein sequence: CASSMELPRGQEGYTF.

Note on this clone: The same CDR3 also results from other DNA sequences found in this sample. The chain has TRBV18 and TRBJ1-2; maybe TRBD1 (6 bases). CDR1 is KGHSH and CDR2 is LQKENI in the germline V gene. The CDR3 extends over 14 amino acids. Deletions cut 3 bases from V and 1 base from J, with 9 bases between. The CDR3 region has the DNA TGTGCCAGCTCACCTCAGGACAGTAACTATGGCTACACCTTC. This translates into CASSPQDSNYGYTF.

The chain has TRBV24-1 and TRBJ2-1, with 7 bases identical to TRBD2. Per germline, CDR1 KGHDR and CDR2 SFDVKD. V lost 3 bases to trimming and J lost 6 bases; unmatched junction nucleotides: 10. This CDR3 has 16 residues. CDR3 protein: CATSDRRGGGLNEQFF. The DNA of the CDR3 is TGTGCCACCAGTGATCGACGCGGGGGTGGCCTCAATGAGCAGTTCTTC.

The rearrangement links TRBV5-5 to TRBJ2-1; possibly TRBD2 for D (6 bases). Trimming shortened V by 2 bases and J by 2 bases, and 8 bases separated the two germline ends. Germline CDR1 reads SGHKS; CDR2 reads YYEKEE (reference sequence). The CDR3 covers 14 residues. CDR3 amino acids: CASSFWGAYNEQFF. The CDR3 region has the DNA TGTGCCAGCAGCTTTTGGGGGGCCTACAATGAGCAGTTCTTC.

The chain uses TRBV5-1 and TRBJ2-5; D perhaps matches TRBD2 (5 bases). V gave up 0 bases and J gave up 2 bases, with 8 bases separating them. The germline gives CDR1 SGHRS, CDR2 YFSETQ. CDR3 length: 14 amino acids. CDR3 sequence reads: CASSLDGGQETQYF. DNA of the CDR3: TGCGCCAGCAGCTTGGATGGAGGACAAGAGACCCAGTACTTC.

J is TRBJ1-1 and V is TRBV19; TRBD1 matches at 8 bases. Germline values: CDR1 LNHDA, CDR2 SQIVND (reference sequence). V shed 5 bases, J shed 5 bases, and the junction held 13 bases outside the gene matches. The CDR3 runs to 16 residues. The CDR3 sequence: CASSFLPGQAGTEAFF. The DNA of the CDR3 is TGTGCCAGTAGTTTTTTACCGGGACAGGCGGGTACTGAAGCTTTCTTT.

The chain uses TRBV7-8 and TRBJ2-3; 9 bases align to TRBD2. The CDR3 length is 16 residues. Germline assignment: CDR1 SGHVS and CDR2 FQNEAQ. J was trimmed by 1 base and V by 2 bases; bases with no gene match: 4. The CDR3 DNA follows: TGTGCCAGCAGCTTAAGGGTAGCGGGGGGCACAGATACGCAGTATTTT. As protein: CASSLRVAGGTDTQYF.

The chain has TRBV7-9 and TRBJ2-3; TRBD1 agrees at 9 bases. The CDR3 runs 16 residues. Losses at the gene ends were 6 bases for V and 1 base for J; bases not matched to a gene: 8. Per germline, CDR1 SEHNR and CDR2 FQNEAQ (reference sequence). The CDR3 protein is CASRTARTGGTDTQYF. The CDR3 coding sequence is TGTGCCAGCAGGACAGCTCGGACAGGGGGCACAGATACGCAGTATTTT.

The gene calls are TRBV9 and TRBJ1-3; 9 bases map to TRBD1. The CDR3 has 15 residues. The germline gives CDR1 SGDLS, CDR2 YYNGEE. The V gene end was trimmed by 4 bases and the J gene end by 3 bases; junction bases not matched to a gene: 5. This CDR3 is CASSSRQGGGNTIYF. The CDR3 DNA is TGTGCCAGCAGCTCACGACAGGGGGGTGGAAACACCATATATTTT.

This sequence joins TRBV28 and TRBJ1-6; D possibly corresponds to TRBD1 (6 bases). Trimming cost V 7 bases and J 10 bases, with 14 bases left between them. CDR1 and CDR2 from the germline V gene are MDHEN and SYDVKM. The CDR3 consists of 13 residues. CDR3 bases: TGTGCCAGCAAAGGGGGGGAAGAGTCACCCCTCCACTTT. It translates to CASKGGEESPLHF.

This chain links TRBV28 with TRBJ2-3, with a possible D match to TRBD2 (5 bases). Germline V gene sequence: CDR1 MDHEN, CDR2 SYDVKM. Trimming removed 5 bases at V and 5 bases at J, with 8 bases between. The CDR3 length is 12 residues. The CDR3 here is CASSTREDTQYF. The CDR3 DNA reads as TGTGCCAGCAGTACTAGGGAAGATACGCAGTATTTT.

The CDR3 here is CASSYIGEREQYF. DNA of the CDR3: TGTGCCAGCAGTTACATAGGGGAACGGGAGCAGTACTTC. This rearrangement joins TRBV6-6 to TRBJ2-7; D possibly corresponds to TRBD1 (5 bases). CDR1 is MNHNY, CDR2 SVGAGI, per germline (reference sequence). The CDR3 is 13 residues long. V was trimmed by 2 bases and J by 7 bases, leaving 12 bases between them.

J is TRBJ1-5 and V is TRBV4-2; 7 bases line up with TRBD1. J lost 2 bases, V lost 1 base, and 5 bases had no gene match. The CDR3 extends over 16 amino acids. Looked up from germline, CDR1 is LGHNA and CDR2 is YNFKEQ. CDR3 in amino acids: CASSQGGGEGNQPQHF. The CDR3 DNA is TGTGCCAGCAGCCAAGGAGGGGGCGAGGGCAATCAGCCCCAGCATTTT.

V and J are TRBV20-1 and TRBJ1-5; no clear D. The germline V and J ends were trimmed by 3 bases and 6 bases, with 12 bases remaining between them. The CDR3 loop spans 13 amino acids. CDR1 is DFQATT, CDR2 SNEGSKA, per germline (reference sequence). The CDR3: CSASSSPAQPQHF. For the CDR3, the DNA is TGCAGTGCTAGTTCCAGTCCCGCTCAGCCCCAGCATTTT.

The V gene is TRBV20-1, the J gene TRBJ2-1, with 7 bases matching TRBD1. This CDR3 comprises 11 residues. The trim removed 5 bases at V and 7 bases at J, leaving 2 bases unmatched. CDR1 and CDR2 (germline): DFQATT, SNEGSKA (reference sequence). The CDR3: CSAPQGNEQFF. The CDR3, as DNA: TGCAGTGCTCCACAGGGGAATGAGCAGTTCTTC.

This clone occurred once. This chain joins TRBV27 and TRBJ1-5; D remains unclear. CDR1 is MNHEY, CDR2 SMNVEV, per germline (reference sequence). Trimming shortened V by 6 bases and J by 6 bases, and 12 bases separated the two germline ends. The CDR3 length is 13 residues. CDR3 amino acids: CASRLSHGQPQHF. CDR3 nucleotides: TGTGCCAGCAGACTGAGCCATGGTCAGCCCCAGCATTTT.

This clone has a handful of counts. The DNA of the CDR3 is TGTGCCAGCAGCCCGAGGAACCTAGGTGTCGAGACCCAGTACTTC. Protein: CASSPRNLGVETQYF. The rearrangement uses TRBV5-4 and TRBJ2-5; D gene uncertain. V gave up 4 bases and J gave up 5 bases, with 18 bases separating them. This CDR3 spans 15 amino acids. Germline-derived CDR1 and CDR2 are SGHNT and YYREEE (reference sequence).